This T cell receptor (beta chain) was sequenced during a study of vaccination and CD4 T cells after COVID-19. Across the whole study: Participants got two doses of BNT162b2 or mRNA-1273 vaccine. Post-vaccination samples were procured at a median of around 78 days following dose two (range 14 to 241).

A word on this clonotype: Its antigen is not identified.

The treatment was: roughly 10-day PBMC culture with coronavirus spike peptide pools or control peptides (ViraFEST assay). An unexposed donor provided the CD4+ T cells, which were collected before the COVID-19 pandemic (2011-2018). The ViraFEST method relied on peptide pools to expand antigen-specific T cells, followed by TCR sequencing. Sequenced with the Oncomine TCR Beta short-read assay was DNA taken from cultured CD4+ T cells. A single record per CDR3 protein comes from TCRdb applying MiXCR to the PCR reads. This table has about 4,400 distinct CDR3 sequences, around 26% appearing once. The V gene lost 3 bases and the J gene lost 3 bases, with 15 bases spanning the gap. In germline, CDR1 is SGDLS, CDR2 YYNGEE. The CDR3 sequence is 15 residues long.

This sequence was found in a human donor in good health. V gene TRBV9 combines with J gene TRBJ2-5; D uncertain. Input material: CD4+ T cells from blood, cultured in vitro. CDR3 protein: CASSAQMTGEETQYF. CDR3 DNA: TGTGCCAGCAGCGCCCAAATGACTGGGGAAGAGACCCAGTACTTC.